The 16 T cell receptor beta chains below were found in one sample sequenced in a study of beta chain features in type 1 diabetes. Sequencing targeted expressed TCRB transcripts, as all isolated RNA had been reverse transcribed. Clones were read by immunoSEQ multiplex PCR, and TCRdb kept only the in-frame ones, dropping some. The sample holds 150,000 to 190,000 clones; approximately 10% are singletons and the top ten take under 2.5%. Sequences were obtained from central memory CD4+ T cells from blood. Every receptor here comes from a man aged 18 to 30 in good health.

This chain connects TRBV9 to TRBJ2-3; TRBD1 might be the D (5 bases). The CDR3 is 15 amino acids. Looked up from germline, CDR1 is SGDLS and CDR2 is YYNGEE. V was shortened by 2 bases and J by 3 bases, with 13 bases between the two germline ends. In DNA, the CDR3 is TGTGCCAGCAGCGTTGGGGCCCGTTTAACAGATACGCAGTATTTT. It is translated as CASSVGARLTDTQYF.

The chain combines TRBV28 with TRBJ1-4; D is undetermined. The CDR3 runs to 15 residues. V gave up 4 bases and J gave up 4 bases, with 13 bases separating them. In germline, CDR1 is MDHEN, CDR2 SYDVKM. CDR3 nucleotide sequence: TGTGCCAGCAGTTCCGCCAAGAAGGGTAATGAAAAACTGTTTTTT. Translation: CASSSAKKGNEKLFF.

This clone occurred a few times. The chain carries TRBV20-1 and TRBJ1-6; D not certain. The CDR3 is 11 residues long. In germline, CDR1 is DFQATT, CDR2 SNEGSKA (reference sequence). Trimming stripped 1 base from V and 7 bases from J, with 2 bases between. The CDR3 coding sequence is TGCAGTGCTAGAGGGAATTCACCCCTCCACTTT. Translation gives CSARGNSPLHF.

This clone was recorded many times. This chain joins TRBV7-8 and TRBJ2-7; 7 nucleotides match TRBD1. The CDR3 consists of 15 residues. Trimming removed 1 base from V and 3 bases from J; junction bases left unmatched: 6. Germline CDR1 and CDR2: SGHVS and FQNEAQ. CDR3 sequence (DNA): TGTGCCAGCAGCTTAGGCTTAGGGGGCAACTACGAGCAGTACTTC. Translating it yields CASSLGLGGNYEQYF.

This rearrangement joins TRBV5-6 to TRBJ1-2; D not resolved. Germline V gene data show CDR1 as SGHDT and CDR2 as YYEEEE. The CDR3 sequence is 13 residues long. The V end lost 1 base, the J end lost 1 base, and 5 bases lay between the germline ends. CDR3 loop: CASSLTDNYGYTF. Written as DNA, the CDR3 is TGTGCCAGCAGCTTGACGGATAACTATGGCTACACCTTC.

This clone occurred a few times. V gene TRBV9 combines with J gene TRBJ2-1; 8 bases fit TRBD2. The V and J ends lost 4 bases and 6 bases, in that order; junction bases with no gene match: 12. CDR3 length: 16 amino acids. Germline V gives CDR1 SGDLS, CDR2 YYNGEE. CDR3: CASSFRLGGRFNEQFF. CDR3 sequence (DNA): TGTGCCAGCAGCTTCCGTTTAGGCGGGAGGTTCAATGAGCAGTTCTTC.

This clone was counted a few times. The chain recombines TRBV19 with TRBJ2-1, with TRBD2 identical over 9 bases. This CDR3 is built from 14 residues. Per germline, CDR1 LNHDA and CDR2 SQIVND (reference sequence). V shed 5 bases, J shed 5 bases, and the junction held 4 bases outside the gene matches. CDR3 bases: TGTGCCAGTAGTGTACTAGCGGGTAACAATGAGCAGTTCTTC. It is translated as CASSVLAGNNEQFF.

This clone was observed a handful of times. The chain couples TRBV27 to TRBJ2-5; D unresolved. There are 12 residues in the CDR3. From germline, CDR1 is MNHEY and CDR2 SMNVEV (reference sequence). Deletions cut 6 bases from V and 6 bases from J, with 11 bases between. The DNA of the CDR3 is TGTGCCAGCAGCCAGACTGGGAAGACCCAGTACTTC. Encoded protein: CASSQTGKTQYF.

This clone was observed a handful of times. The chain has TRBV5-6 and TRBJ2-3, with D possibly TRBD1 on 6 matching bases. Trimming took off 4 bases at V and 4 bases at J, with 10 bases between the two ends. The CDR3 runs to 13 residues. Germline CDR1 SGHDT, CDR2 YYEEEE. For the CDR3, the DNA is TGTGCCAGCAGCACAGGGTTCGCAGATACGCAGTATTTT. Amino acid sequence: CASSTGFADTQYF.

This clone was observed a handful of times. This chain connects TRBV18 to TRBJ2-7, with 10 bases aligning to TRBD1. The J segment lost 7 bases and the V segment lost 2 bases, leaving 14 bases of the junction unmatched. CDR3 length: 17 amino acids. Per the germline V gene, CDR1 is KGHSH and CDR2 is LQKENI. The CDR3 DNA sequence: TGTGCCAGCTCACCAAGTCAACGCGGGACAGGGGTCCGTGAGCAGTACTTC. It is translated as CASSPSQRGTGVREQYF.

The rearrangement joins TRBV7-7 to TRBJ2-2; D uncertain. The CDR3 consists of 15 residues. Germline CDR1 reads SSHAT; CDR2 reads FNYEAQ (reference sequence). With 5 bases removed from V and 7 bases from J, the gap between germline ends came to 17 bases. CDR3 sequence: CASSRTESFIGELFF. The CDR3 region has the DNA TGTGCCAGCAGCCGTACTGAGAGTTTTATCGGGGAGCTGTTTTTT.

This clone came up a few times. The V gene is TRBV4-3, the J gene TRBJ2-1, with D maybe TRBD2 (6 bases). This CDR3 has 14 residues. Trimming pared 0 bases from V and 7 bases from J, leaving 10 bases between. In germline, CDR1 is LGHNA, CDR2 YSLEER. CDR3 in amino acids: CASSQDSRDNEQFF. For the CDR3, the DNA is TGCGCCAGCAGCCAAGACTCGCGGGATAATGAGCAGTTCTTC.

A word on this clone: Other DNA sequences of this sample code for an identical CDR3. The chain links TRBV6-5 to TRBJ1-2; D is ambiguous. V was cut by 6 bases and J by 5 bases, with 10 bases left in between. CDR1 is MNHEY, CDR2 SVGAGI, per germline. The CDR3 is 12 amino acids. CDR3 amino acids: CASRGRVYGYTF. The CDR3 DNA is TGTGCCAGCAGAGGACGGGTGTATGGCTACACCTTC.

The V and J genes are TRBV4-3 and TRBJ1-3; D gene unclear. Trimming removed 1 base at V and 10 bases at J, with 8 bases between. CDR1 and CDR2 from the germline V gene are LGHNA and YSLEER. The CDR3 has 12 amino acids. In DNA, the CDR3 is TGCGCCAGCAGCCAAGCTGGAGGAACCATATATTTT. Its protein product is CASSQAGGTIYF.

Concerning this clone: The same CDR3 is also encoded by other DNA sequences in this sample. This chain joins TRBV6-5 and TRBJ1-1; the D is unclear. Germline values: CDR1 MNHEY, CDR2 SVGAGI. The CDR3 has 12 amino acids. The germline V and J ends were trimmed by 6 bases and 1 base, with 6 bases remaining between them. DNA of the CDR3: TGTGCCAGCAGCGGTAGGAACACTGAAGCTTTCTTT. It translates to CASSGRNTEAFF.

A few counts support this clone. V and J are TRBV27 and TRBJ2-7; D might be TRBD1 or TRBD2, each matching 6 bases. Germline V gene lookup returns CDR1 MNHEY and CDR2 SMNVEV (reference sequence). This CDR3 has 14 amino acids. The V end was cut by 4 bases, the J end by 3 bases, with 13 bases between. This CDR3 reads CASSYAGGLYEQYF. The CDR3 DNA is TGTGCCAGCAGTTATGCCGGGGGCCTCTACGAGCAGTACTTC.